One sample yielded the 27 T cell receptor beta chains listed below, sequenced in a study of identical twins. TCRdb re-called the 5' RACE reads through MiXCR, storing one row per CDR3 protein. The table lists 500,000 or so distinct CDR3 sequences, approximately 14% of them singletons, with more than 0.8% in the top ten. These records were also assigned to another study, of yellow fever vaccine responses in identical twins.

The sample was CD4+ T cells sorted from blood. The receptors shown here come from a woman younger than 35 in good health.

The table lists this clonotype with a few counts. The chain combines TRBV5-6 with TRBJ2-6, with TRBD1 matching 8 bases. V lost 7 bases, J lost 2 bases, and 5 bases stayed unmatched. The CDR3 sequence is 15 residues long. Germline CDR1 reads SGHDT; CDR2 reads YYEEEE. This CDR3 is CASDLQGAGANVLTF. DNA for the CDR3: TGTGCCAGCGACTTACAGGGGGCTGGGGCCAACGTCCTGACTTTC.

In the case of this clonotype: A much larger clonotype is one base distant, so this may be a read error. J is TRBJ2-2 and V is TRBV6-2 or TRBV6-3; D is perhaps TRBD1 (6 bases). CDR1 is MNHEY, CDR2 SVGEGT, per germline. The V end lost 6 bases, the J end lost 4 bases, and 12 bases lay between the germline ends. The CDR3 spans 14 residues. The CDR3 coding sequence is TGTGCCAGCAGGCGGACAGATGGCACCGGGGAGCTGTTTTTT. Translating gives CASRRTDGTGELFF.

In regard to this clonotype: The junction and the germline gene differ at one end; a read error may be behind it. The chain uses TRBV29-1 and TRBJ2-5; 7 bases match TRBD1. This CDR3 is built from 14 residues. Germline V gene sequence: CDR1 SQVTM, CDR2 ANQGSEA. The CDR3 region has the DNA TGCGGCGTTGAAGAGGGGAGACAGGGAGAGACCCAGTACTTC. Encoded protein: CGVEEGRQGETQYF.

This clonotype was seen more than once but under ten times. CDR3 in DNA: TGCAGCGTTGGACAGGGGGCGAAGTTTAGAAGCTCCTACAATGAGCAGTTCTTC. Its protein product is CSVGQGAKFRSSYNEQFF. The J gene is TRBJ2-1, the V gene TRBV29-1; 10 bases match TRBD1. The CDR3 contains 18 residues. V lost 4 bases to trimming and J lost 0 bases; unmatched junction nucleotides: 12. Germline loops: CDR1 SQVTM, CDR2 ANQGSEA.

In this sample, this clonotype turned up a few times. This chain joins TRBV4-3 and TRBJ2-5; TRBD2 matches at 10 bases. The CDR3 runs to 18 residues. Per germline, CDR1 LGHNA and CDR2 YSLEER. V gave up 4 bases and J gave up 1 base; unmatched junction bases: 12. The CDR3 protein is CASSRSVGAGGPQETQYF. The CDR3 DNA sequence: TGCGCCAGCAGCCGGTCAGTGGGAGCGGGAGGGCCCCAAGAGACCCAGTACTTC.

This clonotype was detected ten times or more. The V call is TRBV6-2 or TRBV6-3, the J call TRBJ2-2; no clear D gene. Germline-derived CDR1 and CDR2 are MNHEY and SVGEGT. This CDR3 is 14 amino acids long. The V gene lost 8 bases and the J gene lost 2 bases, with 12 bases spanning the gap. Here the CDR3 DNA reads TGTGCCAGCCTTAGACGGACCAACACCGGGGAGCTGTTTTTT. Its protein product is CASLRRTNTGELFF.

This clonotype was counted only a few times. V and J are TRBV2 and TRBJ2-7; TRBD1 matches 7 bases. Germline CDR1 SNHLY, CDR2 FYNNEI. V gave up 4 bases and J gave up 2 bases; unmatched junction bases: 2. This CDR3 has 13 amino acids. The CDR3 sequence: CASSVGQAYEQYF. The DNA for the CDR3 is TGTGCCAGCAGTGTCGGACAGGCCTACGAGCAGTACTTC.

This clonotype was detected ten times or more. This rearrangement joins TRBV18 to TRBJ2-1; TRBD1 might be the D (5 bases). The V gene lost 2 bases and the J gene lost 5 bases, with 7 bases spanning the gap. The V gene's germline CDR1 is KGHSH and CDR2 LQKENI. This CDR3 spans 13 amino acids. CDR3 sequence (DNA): TGTGCCAGCTCACCAACGACAGACAATGAGCAGTTCTTC. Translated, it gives CASSPTTDNEQFF. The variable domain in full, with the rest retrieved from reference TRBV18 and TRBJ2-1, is NAGVMQNPRHLVRRRGQEARLRCSPMKGHSHVYWYRQLPEEGLKFMVYLQKENIIDESGMPKERFSAEFPKEGPSILRIQQVVRGDSAAYFCASSPTTDNEQFFGPGTRLTVL.

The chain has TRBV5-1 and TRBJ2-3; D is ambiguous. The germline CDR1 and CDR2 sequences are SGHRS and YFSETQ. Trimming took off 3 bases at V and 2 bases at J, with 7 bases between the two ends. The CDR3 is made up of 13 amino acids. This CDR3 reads CASSWPNTDTQYF. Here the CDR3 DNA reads TGCGCCAGCAGCTGGCCGAACACAGATACGCAGTATTTT.

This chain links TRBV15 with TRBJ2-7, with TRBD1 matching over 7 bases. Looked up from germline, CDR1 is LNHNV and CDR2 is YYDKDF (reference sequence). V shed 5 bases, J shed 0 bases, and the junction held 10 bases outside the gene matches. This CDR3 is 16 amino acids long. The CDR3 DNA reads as TGTGCCACCAGCCCACGCAACAGGGGCAGCTCCTACGAGCAGTACTTC. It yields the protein CATSPRNRGSSYEQYF.

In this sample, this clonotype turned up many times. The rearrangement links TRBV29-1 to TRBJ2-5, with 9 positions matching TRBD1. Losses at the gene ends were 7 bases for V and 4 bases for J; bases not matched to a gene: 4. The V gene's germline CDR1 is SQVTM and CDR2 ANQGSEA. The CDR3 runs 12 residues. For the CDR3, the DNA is TGCAGCGCTAAGACAGGGGGAGAGACCCAGTACTTC. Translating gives CSAKTGGETQYF.

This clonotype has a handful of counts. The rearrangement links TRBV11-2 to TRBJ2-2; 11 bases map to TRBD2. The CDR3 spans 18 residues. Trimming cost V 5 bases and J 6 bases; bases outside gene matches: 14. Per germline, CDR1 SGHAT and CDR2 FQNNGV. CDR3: CASSPGAGTSGMAGELFF. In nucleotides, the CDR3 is TGTGCCAGCAGCCCTGGAGCCGGGACTAGCGGCATGGCCGGGGAGCTGTTTTTT. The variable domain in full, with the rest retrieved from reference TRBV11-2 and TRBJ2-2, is EAGVAQSPRYKIIEKRQSVAFWCNPISGHATLYWYQQILGQGPKLLIQFQNNGVVDDSQLPKDRFSAERLKGVDSTLKIQPAKLEDSAVYLCASSPGAGTSGMAGELFFGEGSRLTVL.

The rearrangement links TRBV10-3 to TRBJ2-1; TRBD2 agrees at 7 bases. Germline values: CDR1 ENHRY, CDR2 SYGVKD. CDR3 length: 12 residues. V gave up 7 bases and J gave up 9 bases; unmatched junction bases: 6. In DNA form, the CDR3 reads TGTGCCATCAAACCGGGGGAGGGTGAGCAGTTCTTC. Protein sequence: CAIKPGEGEQFF.

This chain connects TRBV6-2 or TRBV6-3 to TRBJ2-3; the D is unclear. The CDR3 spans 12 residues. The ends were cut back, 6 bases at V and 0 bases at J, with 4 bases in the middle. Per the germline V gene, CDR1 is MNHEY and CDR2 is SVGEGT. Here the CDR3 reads CASRKSTDTQYF. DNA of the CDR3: TGTGCCAGCAGGAAGAGCACAGATACGCAGTATTTT.

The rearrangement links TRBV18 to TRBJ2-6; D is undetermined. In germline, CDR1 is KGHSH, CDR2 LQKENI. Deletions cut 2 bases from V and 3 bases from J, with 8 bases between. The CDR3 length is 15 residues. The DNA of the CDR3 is TGTGCCAGCTCACCAGATTTGCGTGGGGCCAACGTCCTGACTTTC. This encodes CASSPDLRGANVLTF.

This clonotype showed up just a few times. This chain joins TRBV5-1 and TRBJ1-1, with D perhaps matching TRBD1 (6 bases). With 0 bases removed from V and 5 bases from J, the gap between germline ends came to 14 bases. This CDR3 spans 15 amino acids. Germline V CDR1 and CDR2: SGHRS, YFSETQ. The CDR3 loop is CASSLEARGGTEAFF. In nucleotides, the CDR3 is TGCGCCAGCAGCTTGGAAGCCAGGGGAGGGACTGAAGCTTTCTTT.

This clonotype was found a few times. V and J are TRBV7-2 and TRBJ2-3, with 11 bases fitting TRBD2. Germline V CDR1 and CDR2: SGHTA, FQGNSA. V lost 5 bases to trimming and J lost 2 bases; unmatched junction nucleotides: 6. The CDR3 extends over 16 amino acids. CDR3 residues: CASSHGTSGNTDTQYF. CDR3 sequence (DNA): TGTGCCAGCAGCCACGGGACTAGCGGAAACACAGATACGCAGTATTTT.

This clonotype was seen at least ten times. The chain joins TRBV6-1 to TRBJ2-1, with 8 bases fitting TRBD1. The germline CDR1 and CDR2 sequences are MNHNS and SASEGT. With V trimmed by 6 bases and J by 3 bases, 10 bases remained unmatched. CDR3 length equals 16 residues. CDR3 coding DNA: TGTGCCAGCAGACGCCGTTTGGACAGGGTCTACAATGAGCAGTTCTTC. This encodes CASRRRLDRVYNEQFF.

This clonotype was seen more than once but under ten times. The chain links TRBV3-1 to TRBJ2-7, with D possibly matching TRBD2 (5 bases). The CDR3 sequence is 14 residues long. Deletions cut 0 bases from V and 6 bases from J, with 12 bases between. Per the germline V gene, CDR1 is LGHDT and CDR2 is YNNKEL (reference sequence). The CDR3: CASSQEPLAGEQYF. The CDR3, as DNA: TGTGCCAGCAGCCAAGAGCCGCTAGCTGGCGAGCAGTACTTC.

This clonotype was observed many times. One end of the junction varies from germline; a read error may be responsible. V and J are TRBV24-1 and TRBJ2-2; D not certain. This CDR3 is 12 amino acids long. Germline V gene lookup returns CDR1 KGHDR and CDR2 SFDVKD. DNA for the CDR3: TGTGCCACCAGGGATTTCACCGGGGAGCTGTTTTTT. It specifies CATRDFTGELFF.

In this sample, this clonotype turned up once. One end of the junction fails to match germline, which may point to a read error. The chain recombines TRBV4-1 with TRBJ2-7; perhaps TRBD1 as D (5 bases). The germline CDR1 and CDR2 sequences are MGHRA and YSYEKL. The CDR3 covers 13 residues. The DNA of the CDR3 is TGTGCCAGCAGCCCCGGACACGTCTACGAGCAGTACTTC. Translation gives CASSPGHVYEQYF.

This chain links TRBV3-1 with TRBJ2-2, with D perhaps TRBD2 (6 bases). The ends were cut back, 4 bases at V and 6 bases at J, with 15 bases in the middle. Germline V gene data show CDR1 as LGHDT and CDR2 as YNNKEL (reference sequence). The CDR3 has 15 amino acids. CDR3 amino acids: CASSRARTGAGELFF. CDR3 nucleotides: TGTGCCAGCAGCCGGGCTAGGACGGGGGCCGGGGAGCTGTTTTTT.

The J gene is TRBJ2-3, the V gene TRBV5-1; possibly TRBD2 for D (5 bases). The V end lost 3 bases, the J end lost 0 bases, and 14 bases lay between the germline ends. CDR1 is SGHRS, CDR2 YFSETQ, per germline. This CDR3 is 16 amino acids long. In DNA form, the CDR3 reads TGCGCCAGCAGCTGGGGTCGAGGGCAGAGCACAGATACGCAGTATTTT. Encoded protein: CASSWGRGQSTDTQYF.

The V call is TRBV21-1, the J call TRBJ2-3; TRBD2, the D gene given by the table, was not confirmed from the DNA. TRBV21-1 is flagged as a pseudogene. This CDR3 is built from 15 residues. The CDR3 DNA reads TGTGCCAGCGCCCAGGGACTTTCTAGCACAGATACGCAGTATTTT. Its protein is CASAQGLSSTDTQYF.

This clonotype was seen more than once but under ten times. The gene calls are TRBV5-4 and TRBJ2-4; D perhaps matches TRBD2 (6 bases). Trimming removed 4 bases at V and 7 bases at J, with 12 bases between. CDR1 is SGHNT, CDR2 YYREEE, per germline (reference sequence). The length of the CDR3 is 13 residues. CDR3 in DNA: TGTGCCAGCAGCGTAAGACTAGGGAACATTCAGTACTTC. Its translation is CASSVRLGNIQYF.

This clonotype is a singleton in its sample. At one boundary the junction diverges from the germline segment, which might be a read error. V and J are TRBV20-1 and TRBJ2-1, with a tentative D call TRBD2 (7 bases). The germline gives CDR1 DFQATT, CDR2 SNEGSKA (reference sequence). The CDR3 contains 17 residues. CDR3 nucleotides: TGCTGTGCTAGAGCCCGAGGGGGGCGGGGGACCTACAATGAGCAGTTCTTC. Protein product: CCARARGGRGTYNEQFF.

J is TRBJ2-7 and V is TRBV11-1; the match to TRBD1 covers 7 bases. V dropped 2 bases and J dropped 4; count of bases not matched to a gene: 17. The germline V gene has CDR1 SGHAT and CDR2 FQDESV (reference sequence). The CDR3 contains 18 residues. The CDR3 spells CASSLRPKAQGFVYEQYF. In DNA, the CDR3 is TGTGCCAGCAGCTTACGCCCGAAGGCACAGGGGTTTGTTTACGAGCAGTACTTC.